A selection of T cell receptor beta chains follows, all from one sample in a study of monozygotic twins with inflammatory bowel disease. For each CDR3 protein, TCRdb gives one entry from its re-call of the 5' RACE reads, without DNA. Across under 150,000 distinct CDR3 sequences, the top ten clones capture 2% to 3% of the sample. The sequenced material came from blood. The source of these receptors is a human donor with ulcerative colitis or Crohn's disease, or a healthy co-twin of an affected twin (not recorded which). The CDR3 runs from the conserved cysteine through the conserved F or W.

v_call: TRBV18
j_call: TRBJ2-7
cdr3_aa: CASSLMTGASYEQYF

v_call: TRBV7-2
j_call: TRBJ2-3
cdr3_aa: CASRYRDAGTDTQYF

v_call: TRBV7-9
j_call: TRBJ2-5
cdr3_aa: CASSPRLARETQYF

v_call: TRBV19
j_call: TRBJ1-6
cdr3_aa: CASSRPTGVNSPLHF

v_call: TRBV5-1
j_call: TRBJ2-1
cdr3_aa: CASSFGLYNEQFF

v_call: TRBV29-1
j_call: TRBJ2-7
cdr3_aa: CSVEDRQGFEQYF

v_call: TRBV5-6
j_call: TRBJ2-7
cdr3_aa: CASSLWSTASYEQYF

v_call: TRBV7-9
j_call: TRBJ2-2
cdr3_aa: CASSFTPGQDSAGELFF

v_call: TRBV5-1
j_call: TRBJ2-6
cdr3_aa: CASSLVSTGGPNVLTF

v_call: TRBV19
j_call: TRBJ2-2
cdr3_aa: CAGRTIAGGPPGELFF

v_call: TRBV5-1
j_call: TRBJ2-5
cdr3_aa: CASSVTSGVQETQYF

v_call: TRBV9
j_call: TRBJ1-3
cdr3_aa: CASSALGQGDGNTIYF

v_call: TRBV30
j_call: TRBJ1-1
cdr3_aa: CAWKQGLWNTEAFF

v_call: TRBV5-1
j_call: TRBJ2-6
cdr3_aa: CASMQLSSGANVLTF

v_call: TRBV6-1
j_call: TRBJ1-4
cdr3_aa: CASRRASTNEKLFF

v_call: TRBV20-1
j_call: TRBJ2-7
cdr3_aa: CSARSWRGSSYEQYF

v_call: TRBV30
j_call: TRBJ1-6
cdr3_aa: CAWSVRSRGPLHF

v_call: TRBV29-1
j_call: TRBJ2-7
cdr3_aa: CSVAGFRHGVKGYEQYF

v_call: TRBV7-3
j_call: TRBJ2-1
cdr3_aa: CASSLNGQGLDNEQFF

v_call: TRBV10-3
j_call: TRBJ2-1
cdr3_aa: CAISEGGTGNEQFF